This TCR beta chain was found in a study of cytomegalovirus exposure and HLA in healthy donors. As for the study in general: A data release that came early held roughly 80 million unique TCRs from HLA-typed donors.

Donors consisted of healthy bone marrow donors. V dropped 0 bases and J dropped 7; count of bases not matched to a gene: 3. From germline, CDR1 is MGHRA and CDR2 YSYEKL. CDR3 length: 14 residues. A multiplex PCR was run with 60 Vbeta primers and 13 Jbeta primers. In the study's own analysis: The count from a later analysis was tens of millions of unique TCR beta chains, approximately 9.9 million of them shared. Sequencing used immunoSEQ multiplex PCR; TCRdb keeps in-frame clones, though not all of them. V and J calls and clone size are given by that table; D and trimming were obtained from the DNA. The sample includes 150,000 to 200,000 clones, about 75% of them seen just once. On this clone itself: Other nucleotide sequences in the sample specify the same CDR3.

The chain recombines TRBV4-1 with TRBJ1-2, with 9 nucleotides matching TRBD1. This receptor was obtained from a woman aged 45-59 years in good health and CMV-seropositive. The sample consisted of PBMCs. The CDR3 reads CASSQEQGAGGYTF. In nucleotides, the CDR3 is TGCGCCAGCAGCCAAGAACAGGGGGCCGGTGGCTACACCTTC.